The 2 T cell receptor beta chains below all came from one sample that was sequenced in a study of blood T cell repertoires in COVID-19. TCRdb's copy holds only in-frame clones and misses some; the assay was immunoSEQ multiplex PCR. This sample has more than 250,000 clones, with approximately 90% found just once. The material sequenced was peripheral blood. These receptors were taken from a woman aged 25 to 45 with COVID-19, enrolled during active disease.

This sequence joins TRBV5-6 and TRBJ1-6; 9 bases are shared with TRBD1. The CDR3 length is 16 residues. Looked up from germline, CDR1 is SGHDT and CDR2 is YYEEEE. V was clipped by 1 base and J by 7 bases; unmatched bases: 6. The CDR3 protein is CASSLMDGTGNSPLHF. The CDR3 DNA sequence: TGTGCCAGCAGCTTGATGGACGGGACAGGGAATTCACCCCTCCACTTT.

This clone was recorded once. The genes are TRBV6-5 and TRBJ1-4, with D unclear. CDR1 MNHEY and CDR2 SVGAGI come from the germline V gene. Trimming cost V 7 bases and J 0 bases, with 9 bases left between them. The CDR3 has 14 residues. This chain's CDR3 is CASNPLATNEKLFF. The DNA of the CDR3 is TGTGCCAGCAACCCACTCGCAACTAATGAAAAACTGTTTTTT.